A single sample is the source of the 32 T cell receptor beta chains below, sequenced in a study of T cells in Graves' hyperthyroidism and ophthalmopathy. Amplified regions were TCR beta CDR3 sequences from RNA transcripts. HTBI primers were the set used in a first-round RT-PCR of the TCR CDR3. TCRdb re-called the multiplex PCR reads through MiXCR, storing one row per CDR3 protein. Of 400,000 to 450,000 distinct CDR3 sequences listed, about 15% were seen once; the top ten hold roughly 13%. Sequenced material: blood. Receptor source: a man in his late teens or twenties with Graves' ophthalmopathy.

There are many counts of this clonotype. The chain joins TRBV20-1 to TRBJ2-5; D is undetermined. Looked up from germline, CDR1 is DFQATT and CDR2 is SNEGSKA (reference sequence). The V and J ends lost 6 bases and 2 bases respectively, with 13 bases between them. This CDR3 has 13 amino acids. The DNA for the CDR3 is TGCAGTGCCATCATCGGCCTACAAGAGACCCAGTACTTC. Its protein product is CSAIIGLQETQYF.

This clonotype was seen a few times. This chain uses TRBV27 with TRBJ2-2; 8 nucleotides match TRBD1. Germline-derived CDR1 and CDR2 are MNHEY and SMNVEV (reference sequence). V was clipped by 5 bases and J by 7 bases; unmatched bases: 9. The CDR3 extends over 15 amino acids. DNA of the CDR3: TGTGCCAGCAGTCCCTGGACAGGGTATGACGGGGAGCTGTTTTTT. This translates into CASSPWTGYDGELFF.

In its sample, this clonotype was seen many times. The gene calls are TRBV13 and TRBJ1-1; 7 bases agree with TRBD1. The V gene's germline CDR1 is PRHDT and CDR2 FYEKMQ (reference sequence). The trim removed 6 bases at V and 1 base at J, leaving 5 bases unmatched. CDR3 length equals 14 residues. CDR3 nucleotide sequence: TGTGCCAGCAGGATGGACAGGCGGAACACTGAAGCTTTCTTT. Amino acids: CASRMDRRNTEAFF.

This clonotype has a count of ten or more. The chain carries TRBV9 and TRBJ2-3; D call uncertain. Per the germline V gene, CDR1 is SGDLS and CDR2 is YYNGEE. V was trimmed by 3 bases and J by 5 bases, leaving 10 bases between them. The CDR3 is made up of 13 amino acids. CDR3 sequence: CASSEDDQDTQYF. The CDR3 DNA reads as TGTGCCAGCAGCGAGGATGATCAAGATACGCAGTATTTT.

This clonotype was picked up a small number of times. The chain recombines TRBV11-3 with TRBJ2-6, with 9 nucleotides matching TRBD1. Germline V gene sequence: CDR1 SGHNT, CDR2 YENEEA. The CDR3 spans 19 residues. The J segment lost 4 bases and the V segment lost 4 bases, leaving 14 bases of the junction unmatched. The CDR3 DNA is TGTGCCAGCAGCTCCGGGCCGGGACAGGGATTCACAGGGGCCAACGTCCTGACTTTC. Its translation: CASSSGPGQGFTGANVLTF.

This clonotype was counted ten times or more. J is TRBJ2-2 and V is TRBV7-3; D is undetermined. Trimming took 0 bases from V and 0 from J, leaving 5 bases between them. Germline-derived CDR1 and CDR2 are SGHTA and FQGTGA. The CDR3 is 15 amino acids. CDR3 region: CASSLTSTNTGELFF. CDR3 in DNA: TGTGCCAGCAGCTTAACATCGACGAACACCGGGGAGCTGTTTTTT.

The chain combines TRBV20-1 with TRBJ1-5, with 7 bases aligning to TRBD1. CDR1 and CDR2 from the germline V gene are DFQATT and SNEGSKA (reference sequence). The V and J ends lost 1 base and 4 bases, in that order; junction bases with no gene match: 10. The CDR3 loop spans 16 amino acids. In nucleotides, the CDR3 is TGCAGTGCTAGAGTACTCCAGGGGGTCTGGAATCAGCCCCAGCATTTT. As protein: CSARVLQGVWNQPQHF.

The table lists this clonotype with a few counts. The rearrangement uses TRBV7-9 and TRBJ2-7; TRBD1 aligns across 8 bases. The CDR3 is 15 amino acids. CDR1 and CDR2 from the germline V gene are SEHNR and FQNEAQ (reference sequence). Germline trimming cut 5 bases from V and 7 bases from J; bases unmatched to any gene: 13. The CDR3 loop reads CASSTRQGLVYEQYF. In DNA form, the CDR3 reads TGTGCCAGCAGCACCCGACAGGGGTTAGTGTATGAGCAGTACTTC.

This clonotype was seen repeatedly, ten times or more. J is TRBJ2-3 and V is TRBV29-1; 8 bases line up with TRBD2. Germline V gives CDR1 SQVTM, CDR2 ANQGSEA. There are 11 residues in the CDR3. V dropped 1 base and J dropped 10; count of bases not matched to a gene: 1. CDR3 residues: CSVEAGGPQYF. The DNA for the CDR3 is TGCAGCGTTGAAGCGGGAGGGCCGCAGTATTTT.

The chain couples TRBV19 to TRBJ1-5, with 7 bases fitting TRBD1. CDR1 is LNHDA and CDR2 is SQIVND in the germline V gene (reference sequence). The CDR3 length is 13 residues. The junction had 6 bases not matched to a gene; V was cut back by 6 bases and J by 7 bases. The DNA of the CDR3 is TGTGCCAGTAGCGTTCAGGGGGGACAGCCCCAGCATTTT. This encodes CASSVQGGQPQHF.

The chain links TRBV24-1 to TRBJ1-2; D is undetermined. Germline-derived CDR1 and CDR2 are KGHDR and SFDVKD. The CDR3 length is 14 residues. V was cut by 4 bases and J by 3 bases, with 11 bases left in between. The CDR3: CATSDPKVYYGYTF. The CDR3 DNA sequence: TGTGCCACCAGTGACCCCAAGGTATACTATGGCTACACCTTC.

This clonotype occurred many times. This chain joins TRBV3-1 and TRBJ2-3; 8 bases fit TRBD2. With V trimmed by 2 bases and J by 2 bases, 6 bases remained unmatched. CDR1 and CDR2 from the germline V gene are LGHDT and YNNKEL (reference sequence). This CDR3 has 16 residues. This CDR3 is CASSQKGLENTDTQYF. In nucleotides, the CDR3 is TGTGCCAGCAGCCAAAAGGGACTAGAAAACACAGATACGCAGTATTTT.

In its sample, this clonotype was seen many times. The CDR3 nucleotides read TGTGCCAGCAGTGAAGTGGGACCGTACCTCTATGGCTACACCTTC. It specifies CASSEVGPYLYGYTF. The rearrangement links TRBV2 to TRBJ1-2, with D perhaps matching TRBD1 (5 bases). CDR3 length equals 15 residues. Trimming shortened V by 1 base and J by 4 bases, and 13 bases separated the two germline ends. CDR1 and CDR2 from the germline V gene are SNHLY and FYNNEI.

This clonotype was observed a few times. The chain links TRBV6-1 to TRBJ2-6; 11 bases line up with TRBD1. This CDR3 comprises 17 residues. V lost 4 bases, J lost 3 bases, and 5 bases stayed unmatched. Germline-derived CDR1 and CDR2 are MNHNS and SASEGT. CDR3 in amino acids: CASSGTGGTRGANVLTF. CDR3 DNA: TGTGCCAGCAGTGGGACAGGGGGCACTCGTGGGGCCAACGTCCTGACTTTC.

This clonotype has a count of ten or more. V and J are TRBV12-3 or TRBV12-4 and TRBJ1-1; D remains unclear. The CDR3 runs to 11 residues. V lost 7 bases and J lost 1, with 4 bases in between. The CDR3 is CASNRNTEAFF. The DNA for the CDR3 is TGTGCCAGCAACAGGAACACTGAAGCTTTCTTT.

This clonotype was counted at least ten times. V usage is TRBV12-3 or TRBV12-4 and J usage is TRBJ2-1; maybe TRBD1 (5 bases). The CDR3 covers 15 residues. The germline V and J ends were trimmed by 5 bases and 6 bases, with 17 bases remaining between them. The CDR3, as DNA: TGTGCCAGCAGTCTGCCCCCGCAGGGCCCCAATGAGCAGTTCTTC. Its translation is CASSLPPQGPNEQFF.

This chain's CDR3 is CASSPTGITDTQYF. The DNA for the CDR3 is TGTGCCAGCAGCCCGACAGGAATTACAGATACGCAGTATTTT. The V gene is TRBV6-2 or TRBV6-3, the J gene TRBJ2-3; perhaps TRBD1 as D (6 bases). Trimming removed 6 bases at V and 3 bases at J, with 13 bases between. The CDR3 sequence is 14 residues long. From germline, CDR1 is MNHEY and CDR2 SVGEGT.

This clonotype was seen at least ten times. The chain is built from TRBV3-1 and TRBJ1-2; maybe TRBD1 (5 bases). V was clipped by 5 bases and J by 7 bases, with 17 bases between them. CDR3 length equals 14 residues. Germline assignment: CDR1 LGHDT and CDR2 YNNKEL (reference sequence). The CDR3 region is CASSALDQGGGYTF. CDR3 bases: TGTGCCAGCAGCGCACTGGATCAGGGAGGTGGCTACACCTTC.

This chain links TRBV20-1 with TRBJ1-5; TRBD1 matches 7 bases. The V gene end was trimmed by 6 bases and the J gene end by 4 bases; junction bases not matched to a gene: 12. Germline CDR1 is DFQATT and CDR2 is SNEGSKA (reference sequence). This CDR3 has 15 residues. CDR3 nucleotides: TGCAGTGCAAAGATACCGTCGACAGGGAATCAGCCCCAGCATTTT. It encodes CSAKIPSTGNQPQHF.

This sequence joins TRBV24-1 and TRBJ1-2; D not resolved. The CDR3 has 15 residues. Germline V gene sequence: CDR1 KGHDR, CDR2 SFDVKD. V lost 1 base and J 3 bases, leaving 11 bases between the germline ends. DNA for the CDR3: TGTGCCACCAGTGATTTTTGGGGTATGGACTATGGCTACACCTTC. It codes for CATSDFWGMDYGYTF.

The chain couples TRBV20-1 to TRBJ2-6; weak D call: TRBD2 (6 bases). This CDR3 is 15 amino acids long. Trimming removed 1 base from V and 4 bases from J, with 11 bases in between. Germline V CDR1 and CDR2: DFQATT, SNEGSKA (reference sequence). CDR3 in DNA: TGCAGTGCTAGAGGCGGGGCAGTGGGGGCCAACGTCCTGACTTTC. Translating gives CSARGGAVGANVLTF.

The table lists this clonotype with a few counts. The rearrangement links TRBV7-2 to TRBJ2-1, with D possibly called TRBD1 or TRBD2 (5 bases each). The V gene lost 5 bases and the J gene lost 8 bases, with 22 bases spanning the gap. Germline V gene lookup returns CDR1 SGHTA and CDR2 FQGNSA. This CDR3 region has 16 residues. CDR3 DNA sequence: TGTGCCAGCAGCCAACCGGACGGGACCCCGCGCGATGAGCAGTTCTTC. Encoded protein: CASSQPDGTPRDEQFF.

Details on this clonotype: This could be a read error, since a much larger clone is one nucleotide away. The J gene is TRBJ2-5, the V gene TRBV7-2, with D possibly matching TRBD1 (6 bases). CDR1 is SGHTA and CDR2 is FQGNSA in the germline V gene. The CDR3 consists of 14 residues. Trimming shortened V by 6 bases and J by 5 bases, and 16 bases separated the two germline ends. The CDR3 DNA sequence: TGTGCCAGCAGACAAACCAGGGGCGTGGAGACCCAGTACTTC. It yields the protein CASRQTRGVETQYF.

Worth noting for this clonotype: This may arise from a read error, as a much more abundant clone is one base away. The rearrangement uses TRBV10-3 and TRBJ2-1, with D perhaps TRBD2 (6 bases). Germline loops: CDR1 ENHRY, CDR2 SYGVKD. V dropped 10 bases and J dropped 8 bases, with 27 bases sitting between them. This CDR3 region has 16 residues. CDR3 bases: TGTGCCAGCGGGGAGCGGGCGTGGAGTCATTTCTATGAGCAGTTCTTC. Protein product: CASGERAWSHFYEQFF.

The table lists this clonotype with many counts. The CDR3 reads CASSLRAGGRETQYF. The CDR3 DNA is TGTGCCAGCAGCTTGAGAGCGGGAGGGCGAGAGACCCAGTACTTC. The chain has TRBV7-2 and TRBJ2-5; 10 bases match TRBD2. The junction had 5 bases not matched to a gene; V was cut back by 3 bases and J by 4 bases. The germline CDR1 and CDR2 sequences are SGHTA and FQGNSA. This CDR3 is built from 15 residues. Full variable domain (outside the CDR3, taken from reference TRBV7-2 and TRBJ2-5): GAGVSQSPSNKVTEKGKDVELRCDPISGHTALYWYRQSLGQGLEFLIYFQGNSAPDKSGLPSDRFSAERTGGSVSTLTIQRTQQEDSAVYLCASSLRAGGRETQYFGPGTRLLVL.

The sample holds many counts of this clonotype. The chain joins TRBV11-2 to TRBJ1-4; tentative D call: TRBD1 (6 bases). The CDR3 contains 15 residues. Germline V gene data show CDR1 as SGHAT and CDR2 as FQNNGV. Trimming removed 3 bases from V and 5 bases from J, with 13 bases in between. The DNA of the CDR3 is TGTGCCAGCAGCTTGAACCAGGGGTTCAATGAAAAACTGTTTTTT. It translates to CASSLNQGFNEKLFF.

The rearrangement joins TRBV7-2 to TRBJ1-4, with 11 bases aligning to TRBD1. Trimming removed 4 bases from V and 8 bases from J; junction bases left unmatched: 3. Looked up from germline, CDR1 is SGHTA and CDR2 is FQGNSA. This CDR3 contains 14 residues. CDR3 DNA: TGTGCCAGCAGCTCGGACAGGGGGCTAGAAAAACTGTTTTTT. Protein: CASSSDRGLEKLFF.

This clonotype has only a few counts. The CDR3 region has the DNA TGTGCCAGCAGCCGGCAGGGATATCAAAGGGGGCAAGAGACCCAGTACTTC. Amino acid sequence: CASSRQGYQRGQETQYF. The chain uses TRBV13 and TRBJ2-5; tentative D call: TRBD1 (6 bases). V was clipped by 5 bases and J by 2 bases, with 21 bases between them. Germline lookup yields CDR1 PRHDT and CDR2 FYEKMQ (reference sequence). The CDR3 runs 17 residues.

The V call is TRBV7-2, the J call TRBJ2-1, with 11 bases lining up with TRBD2. Germline V gene sequence: CDR1 SGHTA, CDR2 FQGNSA. J lost 0 bases, V lost 6 bases, and 10 bases had no gene match. The CDR3 is made up of 18 amino acids. As DNA, the CDR3 is TGTGCCAGCAGACAACTAGCGGGGGCCCTGTCCTCCTACAATGAGCAGTTCTTC. Translating gives CASRQLAGALSSYNEQFF.

This clonotype was detected many times. The genes are TRBV19 and TRBJ1-1; a possible D gene is TRBD1 (5 bases). Trimming shortened V by 1 base and J by 1 base, and 10 bases separated the two germline ends. Germline lookup yields CDR1 LNHDA and CDR2 SQIVND (reference sequence). CDR3 length: 15 residues. The CDR3 region has the DNA TGTGCCAGTAGTATAGGCCCGGGGGGGAACACTGAAGCTTTCTTT. This encodes CASSIGPGGNTEAFF.

This clonotype was picked up a small number of times. This chain connects TRBV20-1 to TRBJ1-4; the D gene is possibly TRBD1 (6 bases). Germline assignment: CDR1 DFQATT and CDR2 SNEGSKA (reference sequence). The CDR3 has 14 amino acids. Trimming shortened V by 6 bases and J by 4 bases, and 15 bases separated the two germline ends. DNA for the CDR3: TGCAGTGCCACTCGGGGGCTGATTAATGAAAAACTGTTTTTT. Its translation is CSATRGLINEKLFF.

This clonotype occurred a few times. The chain uses TRBV6-2 or TRBV6-3 and TRBJ2-7; a weak D match, TRBD1 (6 bases). Germline CDR1 and CDR2: MNHEY and SVGEGT. Trimming removed 6 bases from V and 6 bases from J, with 12 bases in between. The CDR3 runs 12 residues. The CDR3 nucleotides read TGTGCCAGCAGCAAAACAGGGTCCGAGCAGTACTTC. Protein sequence: CASSKTGSEQYF.